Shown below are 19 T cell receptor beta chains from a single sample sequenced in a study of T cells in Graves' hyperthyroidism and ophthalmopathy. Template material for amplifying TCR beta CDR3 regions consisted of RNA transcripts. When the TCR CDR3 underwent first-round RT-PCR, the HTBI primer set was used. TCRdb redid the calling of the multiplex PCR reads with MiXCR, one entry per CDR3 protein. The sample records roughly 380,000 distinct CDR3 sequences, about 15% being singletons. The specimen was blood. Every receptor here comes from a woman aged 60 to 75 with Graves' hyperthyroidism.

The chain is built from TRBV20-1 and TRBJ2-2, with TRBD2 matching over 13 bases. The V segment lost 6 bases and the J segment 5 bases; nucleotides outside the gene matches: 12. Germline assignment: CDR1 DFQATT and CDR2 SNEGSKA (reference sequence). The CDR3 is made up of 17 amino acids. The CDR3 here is CSAPVGLAGNPTGELFF. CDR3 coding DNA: TGCAGTGCCCCGGTGGGACTAGCGGGAAACCCTACCGGGGAGCTGTTTTTT.

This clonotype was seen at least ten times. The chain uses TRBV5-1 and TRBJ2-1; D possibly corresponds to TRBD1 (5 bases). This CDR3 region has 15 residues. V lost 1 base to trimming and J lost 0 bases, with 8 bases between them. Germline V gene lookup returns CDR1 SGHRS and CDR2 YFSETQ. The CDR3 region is CASSLSDSSYNEQFF. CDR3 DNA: TGCGCCAGCAGCTTGTCTGACAGCTCCTACAATGAGCAGTTCTTC.

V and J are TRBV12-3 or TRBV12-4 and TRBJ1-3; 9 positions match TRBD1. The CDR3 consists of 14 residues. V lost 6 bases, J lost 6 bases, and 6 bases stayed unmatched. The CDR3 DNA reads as TGTGCCAGCAGACAAACAGGGGGCAAAAACACCATATATTTT. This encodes CASRQTGGKNTIYF.

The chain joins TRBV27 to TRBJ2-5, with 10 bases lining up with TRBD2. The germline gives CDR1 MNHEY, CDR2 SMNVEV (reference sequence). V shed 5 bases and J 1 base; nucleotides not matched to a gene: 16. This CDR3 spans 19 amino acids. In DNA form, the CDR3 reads TGTGCCAGCAGTGACCGATTGTGGGCTAGCGGGAGCCCCCAAGAGACCCAGTACTTC. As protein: CASSDRLWASGSPQETQYF.

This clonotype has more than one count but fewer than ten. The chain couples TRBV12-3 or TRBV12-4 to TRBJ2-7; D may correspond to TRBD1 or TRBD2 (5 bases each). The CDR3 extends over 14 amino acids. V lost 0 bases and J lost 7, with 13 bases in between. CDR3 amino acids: CASSLAPPGREQYF. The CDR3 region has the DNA TGTGCCAGCAGTTTAGCGCCCCCGGGGCGGGAGCAGTACTTC.

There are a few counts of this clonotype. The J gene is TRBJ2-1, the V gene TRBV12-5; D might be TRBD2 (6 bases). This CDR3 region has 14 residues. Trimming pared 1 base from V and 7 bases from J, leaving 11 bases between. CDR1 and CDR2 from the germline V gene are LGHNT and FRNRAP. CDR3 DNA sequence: TGTGCTAGTGGTTTGGCCGAGCTAGCGAATGAGCAGTTCTTC. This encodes CASGLAELANEQFF.

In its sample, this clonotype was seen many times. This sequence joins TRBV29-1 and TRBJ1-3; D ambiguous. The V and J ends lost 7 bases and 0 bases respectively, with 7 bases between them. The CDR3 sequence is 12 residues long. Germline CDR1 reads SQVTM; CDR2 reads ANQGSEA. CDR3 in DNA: TGCAGCGCCGGGCGCTCTGGAAACACCATATATTTT. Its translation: CSAGRSGNTIYF.

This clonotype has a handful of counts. CDR3 residues: CASSDPLAGKQFF. CDR3 bases: TGTGCCAGCAGCGACCCGTTAGCGGGAAAGCAGTTCTTC. The V gene is TRBV5-4, the J gene TRBJ2-1; 8 nucleotides line up with TRBD2. Germline loops: CDR1 SGHNT, CDR2 YYREEE (reference sequence). Trimming cost V 4 bases and J 11 bases; bases outside gene matches: 8. The CDR3 is 13 amino acids.

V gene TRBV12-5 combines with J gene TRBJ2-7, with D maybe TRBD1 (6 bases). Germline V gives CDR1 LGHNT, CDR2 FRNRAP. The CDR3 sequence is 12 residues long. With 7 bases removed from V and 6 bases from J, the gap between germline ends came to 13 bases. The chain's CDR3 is CASAQGWFEQYF. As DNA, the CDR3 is TGTGCTAGTGCCCAGGGGTGGTTCGAGCAGTACTTC. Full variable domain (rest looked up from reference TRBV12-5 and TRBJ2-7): DARVTQTPRHKVTEMGQEVTMRCQPILGHNTVFWYRQTMMQGLELLAYFRNRAPLDDSGMPKDRFSAEMPDATLATLKIQPSEPRDSAVYFCASAQGWFEQYFGPGTRLTVT.

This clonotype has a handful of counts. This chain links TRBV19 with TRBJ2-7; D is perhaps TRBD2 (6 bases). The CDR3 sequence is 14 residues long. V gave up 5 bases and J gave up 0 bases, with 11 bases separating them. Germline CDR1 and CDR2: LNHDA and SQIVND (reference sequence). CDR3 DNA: TGTGCCAGTAGTGCGGGACCGAGCTCCTACGAGCAGTACTTC. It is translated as CASSAGPSSYEQYF. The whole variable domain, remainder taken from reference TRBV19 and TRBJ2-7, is DGGITQSPKYLFRKEGQNVTLSCEQNLNHDAMYWYRQDPGQGLRLIYYSQIVNDFQKGDIAEGYSVSREKKESFPLTVTSAQKNPTAFYLCASSAGPSSYEQYFGPGTRLTVT.

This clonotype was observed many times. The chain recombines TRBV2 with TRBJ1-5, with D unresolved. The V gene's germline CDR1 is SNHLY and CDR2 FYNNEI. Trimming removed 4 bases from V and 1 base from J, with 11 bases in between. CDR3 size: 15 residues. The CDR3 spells CASSGRSGSNQPQHF. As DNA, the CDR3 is TGTGCCAGCAGTGGAAGGTCGGGGAGCAATCAGCCCCAGCATTTT. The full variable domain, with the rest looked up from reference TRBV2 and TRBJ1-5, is EPEVTQTPSHQVTQMGQEVILRCVPISNHLYFYWYRQILGQKVEFLVSFYNNEISEKSEIFDDQFSVERPDGSNFTLKIRSTKLEDSAMYFCASSGRSGSNQPQHFGDGTRLSIL.

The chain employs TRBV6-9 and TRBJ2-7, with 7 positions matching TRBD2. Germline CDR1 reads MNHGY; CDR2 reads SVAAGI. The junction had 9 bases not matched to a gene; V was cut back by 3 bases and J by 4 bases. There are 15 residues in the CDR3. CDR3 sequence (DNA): TGTGCCAGCAGTTACCTGGGGGAGGGCGCGTACGAGCAGTACTTC. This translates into CASSYLGEGAYEQYF.

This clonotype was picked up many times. CDR3 residues: CASSPGFGGLIHRTFNTEAFF. CDR3 DNA: TGTGCCAGCAGTCCAGGTTTTGGAGGGTTAATCCACCGTACCTTCAACACTGAAGCTTTCTTT. The chain is built from TRBV12-3 or TRBV12-4 and TRBJ1-1; D gene unclear. There are 21 residues in the CDR3. Trimming removed 5 bases from V and 2 bases from J, with 33 bases in between.

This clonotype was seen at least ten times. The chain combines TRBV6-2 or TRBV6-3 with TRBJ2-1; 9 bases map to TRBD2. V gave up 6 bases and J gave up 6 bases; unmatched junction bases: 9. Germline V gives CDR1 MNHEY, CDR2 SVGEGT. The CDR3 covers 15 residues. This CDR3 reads CASRGSGSYGNEQFF. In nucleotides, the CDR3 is TGTGCCAGCAGGGGTAGCGGGAGTTATGGCAATGAGCAGTTCTTC.

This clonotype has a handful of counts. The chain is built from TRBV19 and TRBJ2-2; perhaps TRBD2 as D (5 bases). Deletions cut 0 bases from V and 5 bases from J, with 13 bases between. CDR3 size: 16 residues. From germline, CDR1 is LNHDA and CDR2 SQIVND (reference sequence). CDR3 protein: CASSIDKRRSTGELFF. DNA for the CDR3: TGTGCCAGTAGTATAGACAAGCGGCGGTCGACCGGGGAGCTGTTTTTT.

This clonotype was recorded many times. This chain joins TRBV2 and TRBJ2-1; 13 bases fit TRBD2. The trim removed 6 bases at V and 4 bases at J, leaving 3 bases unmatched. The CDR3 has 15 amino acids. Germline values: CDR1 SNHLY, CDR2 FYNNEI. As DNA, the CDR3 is TGTGCCAGCAGGGAACTAGCGGGAGGGTACAATGAGCAGTTCTTC. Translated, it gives CASRELAGGYNEQFF. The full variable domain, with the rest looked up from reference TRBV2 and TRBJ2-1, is EPEVTQTPSHQVTQMGQEVILRCVPISNHLYFYWYRQILGQKVEFLVSFYNNEISEKSEIFDDQFSVERPDGSNFTLKIRSTKLEDSAMYFCASRELAGGYNEQFFGPGTRLTVL.

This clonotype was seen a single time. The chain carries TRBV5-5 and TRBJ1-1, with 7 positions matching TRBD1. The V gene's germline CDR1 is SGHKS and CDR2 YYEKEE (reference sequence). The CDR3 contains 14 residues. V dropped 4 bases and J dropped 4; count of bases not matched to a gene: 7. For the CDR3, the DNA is TGTGCCAGCAGCCCCCGACAGGGTCCCACTGAAGCTTTCTTT. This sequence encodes CASSPRQGPTEAFF.

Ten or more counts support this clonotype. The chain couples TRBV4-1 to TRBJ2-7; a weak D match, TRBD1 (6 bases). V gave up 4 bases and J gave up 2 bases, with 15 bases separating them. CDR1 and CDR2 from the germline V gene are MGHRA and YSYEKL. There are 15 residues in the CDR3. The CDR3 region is CASSPRNTGPYEQYF. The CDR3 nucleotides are TGCGCCAGCAGCCCGCGAAACACAGGGCCCTACGAGCAGTACTTC.

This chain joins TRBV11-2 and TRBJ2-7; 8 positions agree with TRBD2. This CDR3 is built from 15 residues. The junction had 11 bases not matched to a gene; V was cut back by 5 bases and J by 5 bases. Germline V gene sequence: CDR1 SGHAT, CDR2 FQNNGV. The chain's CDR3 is CASSRSPGTSHEQYF. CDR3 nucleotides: TGTGCCAGCAGCCGCTCCCCCGGGACTAGTCACGAGCAGTACTTC.